The clone carrying this TCR beta chain was seen a handful of times. Its antigen is not known. Trimming pared 0 bases from V and 7 bases from J, leaving 9 bases between. CDR3 length: 15 amino acids. Germline-derived CDR1 and CDR2 are KGHDR and SFDVKD. A universal primer binding site was introduced by template switching. The final cDNA contained unique molecular identifiers. Each CDR3 protein gets one entry after TCRdb re-called the 5' RACE reads with MiXCR. This repertoire shows around 1.7 million distinct CDR3 sequences, around 33% found once; its top ten account for approximately 0.29%. These data originate in a study of identical twins. General observations from the study: Its conclusions, products of cross-sectional statistical analysis, did not come from following the same donors. There was more out-of-frame TCR alpha sharing in monozygotic twins than models estimated.

This chain joins TRBV24-1 and TRBJ1-6, with D hard to call. The material sequenced was cord blood. The source is a newborn girl in good health. CDR3 loop: CATSDLPRGNSPLHF. The CDR3 nucleotides read TGTGCCACCAGTGATTTGCCCCGGGGAAATTCACCCCTCCACTTT.